This T cell receptor beta chain is drawn from a study of OX40 agonist ivuxolimab in advanced cancers. Looking at the study overall: Ivuxolimab was a fully human IgG2 agonistic monoclonal antibody targeting the costimulatory receptor OX40 (CD134). Patients were allowed to have had prior anti-PD-1, anti-PD-L1 or anti-CTLA-4 therapy, and approximately 40% of the dose-escalation patients had been treated with checkpoint inhibitors. Partial responses were achieved by three dose-escalation patients, of whom one had hepatocellular carcinoma and two had cutaneous melanoma. Of the approximately 50 dose-escalation patients, hepatocellular carcinoma was present in about 20, melanoma in roughly 15, renal cell carcinoma in 9 and head and neck cancer in 9. Peripheral TCRbeta sequencing aimed to test whether ivuxolimab altered TCR sequence diversity and caused clonal T-cell expansion. In the dose-escalation cohort, roughly 82% of patients were male, and the mean age was roughly 60 years with a range of roughly 20 to 85. The paper describes the monotherapy dose-escalation part (N = 52 patients) of the phase I trial of ivuxolimab. Intravenous ivuxolimab was administered to patients every 2 weeks at six dose levels: 0.01, 0.1, 0.3, 1.5, 3 and 10 mg/kg.

About this clone: Its antigen is not yet known. No base quality values were provided; no much bigger clone lies one nucleotide off.

Overall results and qualifications from the work: At doses of 0.1 to 3.0 mg/kg, clonal expansion of both CD4+ and CD8+ blood T cells was observed from baseline to week 6. Low levels of normalized T-cell clonal expansion were also seen in some nonresponding patients. Which antigens the clonally expanded peripheral T cells were specific for was not determined. After ivuxolimab, more expanded clones were found on average in CD8+ T cells than in CD4+ T cells. Partial responders in the 0.1-3.0 mg/kg groups had among the lowest normalized peripheral clonal expansion, especially among CD8+ T cells.

For CDR1 and CDR2, the germline V gene lists SGHRS and YFSETQ. The CDR3 covers 17 residues, taking in both the cysteine and the phenylalanine. Just CDR3 DNA is preserved here, 51 bases in frame from base 1. V trim: 4 bases; J trim: 2 bases; unmatched bases: 11. Genomic DNA was extracted from sorted cells for sequencing of the TCRbeta CDR3 region. The immunoSEQ Assay was used for sequencing of TCRbeta CDR3 regions. TCRdb's version of the immuneACCESS table is confined to in-frame rearrangements and falls short of the full clone set. An unresolved V gene accounts for under half of the shortfall where checked; the remainder is of unknown origin. The sample table lists about 58,000 clones, roughly 86% of them with a count of one. The ten biggest clones cover 1.2% of the sample. The trial excluded patients who had a history of autoimmune disease or were on systemic immunosuppression. In every dose cohort, peripheral blood was drawn for TCR sequencing at baseline, cycle 4 day 1, and cycle 7 day 1. Samples came from an open-label, multicenter, first-in-human phase I dose-escalation trial of ivuxolimab. Adults with locally advanced or metastatic melanoma, renal cell, hepatocellular, or head and neck squamous cell carcinoma were enrolled in the trial. Before TCR sequencing, CD4+ and CD8+ T cells were separately sorted from peripheral blood.

The starting material was CD4+ or CD8+ T cells sorted from blood, obtained in a trial of the OX40 agonist ivuxolimab. The receptor was isolated from an adult with an advanced solid tumor such as melanoma, head and neck, liver or kidney cancer. The rearranged segments are TRBV5-1 and TRBJ2-5; 10 middle bases align to TRBD2. The DNA is as follows: TGCGCCAGCAGCAGGGAGAAGCTAGCGGGGGTTCAAGAGACCCAGTACTTC. Its translation is CASSREKLAGVQETQYF.